The clone carrying this TCR beta chain showed up just a few times. Its antigen is undetermined. The data were taken from a study of human T cells and chemical hapten exposure. Study as a whole: Per-sample TCR yields varied mainly from small pooled library volume differences.

Noted time point: healthy volunteer bleed at 2 weeks. Before extraction, the whole blood was not fractionated, and total RNA was taken from it. Library construction involved attaching unique molecular identifiers to individual cDNA molecules, which allowed quantitative, reproducible TCR counting. One entry per CDR3 protein results from TCRdb running MiXCR on the RACE reads. The table shows some 90,000 distinct CDR3 sequences, with about 8.8% occurring only once. Trimming stripped 2 bases from V and 1 base from J, with 1 base between. Germline values: CDR1 SQVTM, CDR2 ANQGSEA. The CDR3 is 11 amino acids. Overall study results and limits: TCRs exceeding a frequency of 1 in 1000 stayed unchanged under DPC sensitization.

The TCR comes from a female donor in good health. Some clones in this sample may be carry-over from other donors' samples. The specimen sequenced was whole blood. The chain links TRBV29-1 to TRBJ2-3; no clear D gene. The CDR3 DNA reads TGCAGCGTTGAACGCACAGATACGCAGTATTTT. It translates to CSVERTDTQYF.